A selection of T cell receptor beta chains follows, all from one sample in a study of blood T cell repertoires in COVID-19. Profiling relied on immunoSEQ multiplex PCR, and the TCRdb table lists in-frame clones only, not all of them. The sample shows fewer than 20,000 clones, roughly 82% of them seen only once. Sequencing was carried out using peripheral blood. The source is a man of 80 years or more with active COVID-19. Both conserved end residues are part of each CDR3. A D gene is named only where the DNA matches it firmly. Only part of the rows carry a size: once, few, many, or a class if the clone is expanded.

J gene,D gene,V gene,clone size,CDR3 protein,CDR3 DNA
TRBJ2-3,-,TRBV5-1,-,CASTALPSSTDTQYF,TGCGCCAGCACCGCGTTACCGAGTAGCACAGATACGCAGTATTTT
TRBJ2-2,-,TRBV5-6,-,CASSPGLSTGELFF,TGTGCCAGCAGCCCGGGACTTTCCACCGGGGAGCTGTTTTTT
TRBJ2-5,-,TRBV15,-,CATSRAWGGPRETQYF,TGTGCCACCAGCAGAGCCTGGGGCGGACCGAGGGAGACCCAGTACTTC
TRBJ2-3,TRBD1,TRBV4-3,few,CASSQGQSRFTDTQYF,TGCGCCAGCAGCCAGGGACAGTCTCGATTCACAGATACGCAGTATTTT
TRBJ2-1,TRBD2,TRBV6-2/TRBV6-3,-,CASSSLSGKYNEQFF,TGTGCCAGCAGTTCGCTTAGCGGGAAGTACAATGAGCAGTTCTTC
TRBJ1-1,-,TRBV5-4,-,CASSFQGLKNTEAFF,TGTGCCAGCAGCTTTCAGGGGTTAAAGAACACTGAAGCTTTCTTT
TRBJ2-1,TRBD2,TRBV6-5,-,CASSKTSGSMNEQFF,TGTGCCAGCAGCAAGACTAGCGGGAGTATGAATGAGCAGTTCTTC
TRBJ2-7,-,TRBV10-3,-,CAISQGSYEQYF,TGTGCCATCAGTCAGGGGTCCTACGAGCAGTACTTC
TRBJ2-7,-,TRBV11-2,-,CASSSGSGFNEQYF,TGTGCCAGCAGCTCAGGATCAGGGTTCAACGAGCAGTACTTC
TRBJ2-7,TRBD2,TRBV7-9,-,CASSLQTSGSSYEQYF,TGTGCCAGCAGCCTGCAGACTAGCGGGAGCTCCTACGAGCAGTACTTC
TRBJ2-1,-,TRBV5-4,-,CASSYAPRGTNEQFF,TGTGCCAGCAGCTACGCACCTAGAGGCACCAATGAGCAGTTCTTC
TRBJ2-5,-,TRBV6-5,-,CASSRDTYQETQYF,TGTGCCAGCAGCCGGGATACGTACCAAGAGACCCAGTACTTC
TRBJ1-2,TRBD1,TRBV4-2,-,CASSQERSTGSNYGYTF,TGTGCCAGCAGCCAAGAACGATCGACAGGGTCTAACTATGGCTACACCTTC
TRBJ1-6,-,TRBV6-5,-,CASQVSDSPLHF,TGTGCCAGCCAAGTATCAGATTCACCCCTCCACTTT
TRBJ2-7,-,TRBV18,-,CASSSTLGLSYEQYF,TGTGCCAGCTCGTCAACGCTGGGGCTCTCCTACGAGCAGTACTTC
TRBJ2-1,TRBD1,TRBV24-1,-,CATRPRDSNEQFF,TGTGCCACCAGACCCCGGGACAGTAATGAGCAGTTCTTC
TRBJ2-3,-,TRBV25-1,-,CASSGSLGAGTDTQYF,TGTGCCAGCAGTGGGTCGTTGGGGGCCGGCACAGATACGCAGTATTTT
TRBJ2-1,TRBD2,TRBV9,once,CASSVAGGSYNEQFF,TGTGCCAGCAGCGTGGCGGGAGGTTCCTACAATGAGCAGTTCTTC
TRBJ2-7,-,TRBV3-1/TRBV3-2,-,CASSQGPSPRYF,TGTGCCAGCAGCCAGGGCCCGTCACCCCGGTACTTC
TRBJ1-1,TRBD1,TRBV6-6,-,CASSRNPTGGIYTEAFF,TGTGCCAGCAGTCGAAACCCGACAGGGGGGATATACACTGAAGCTTTCTTT
TRBJ1-5,-,TRBV28,-,CASSPWQGNQPQHF,TGTGCCAGCAGTCCCTGGCAGGGCAATCAGCCCCAGCATTTT
TRBJ2-2,-,TRBV19,-,CASRKNQGTGELFF,TGTGCCAGTAGGAAGAATCAGGGAACCGGGGAGCTGTTTTTT
TRBJ2-3,TRBD2,TRBV7-8,-,CASSPTPGLVTDTQYF,TGTGCCAGCAGCCCGACTCCGGGACTAGTCACAGATACGCAGTATTTT
TRBJ2-7,-,TRBV21-1,-,CASSTQGRVYEQYF,TGTGCCAGCAGCACGCAGGGTCGGGTCTACGAGCAGTACTTC
TRBJ2-2,-,TRBV20-1,-,CSASPGSNTGELFF,TGCAGTGCTAGTCCCGGGAGTAACACCGGGGAGCTGTTTTTT
TRBJ2-7,TRBD2,TRBV7-2,-,CASSLDGTSGRVYEQYF,TGTGCCAGCAGCTTAGATGGGACTAGCGGGAGGGTGTATGAGCAGTACTTC
TRBJ2-1,TRBD2,TRBV7-8,once,CASSFVPSGLGEQFF,TGTGCCAGCAGCTTTGTTCCTAGCGGGCTGGGTGAGCAGTTCTTC
TRBJ1-5,-,TRBV19,-,CASSISHGGRTPQHF,TGTGCCAGTAGTATTTCCCACGGGGGGCGGACTCCCCAGCATTTT
TRBJ2-7,TRBD1,TRBV5-1,-,CASSGGGGQGGQYF,TGCGCCAGCAGCGGCGGAGGGGGACAGGGAGGGCAGTACTTC
TRBJ2-3,-,TRBV2,-,CASSRDIGTDTQYF,TGTGCCAGCAGTCGGGACATAGGCACAGATACGCAGTATTTT
TRBJ1-1,TRBD1,TRBV28,-,CASTFAPGTGNFAFF,TGTGCCAGCACCTTTGCACCCGGGACAGGTAATTTTGCTTTCTTT
TRBJ2-2,-,TRBV10-3,-,CAIRSSTANTGELFF,TGTGCCATCAGGAGTTCAACCGCGAACACCGGGGAGCTGTTTTTT
TRBJ2-1,TRBD2,TRBV5-1,once,CASSLGLAGIYNEQFF,TGCGCCAGCAGCTTGGGACTAGCGGGTATCTACAATGAGCAGTTCTTC
TRBJ2-7,TRBD2,TRBV11-2,-,CASAGQRGRGEQYF,TGTGCCAGCGCCGGACAGCGCGGGAGGGGCGAGCAGTACTTC
TRBJ2-3,-,TRBV4-2,-,CASSQALLGLDTQYF,TGTGCCAGCAGCCAAGCCCTACTAGGATTGGATACGCAGTATTTT
TRBJ2-7,TRBD2,TRBV4-3,-,CASSHPPRLAGNYEQYF,TGCGCCAGCAGCCATCCGCCCCGACTAGCGGGAAACTACGAGCAGTACTTC
TRBJ2-7,TRBD1,TRBV19,few,CASGTTGIVDEQYF,TGTGCCAGCGGTACGACAGGGATCGTGGACGAGCAGTACTTC
TRBJ2-3,-,TRBV29-1,-,CSVELSTDTQYF,TGCAGCGTTGAACTAAGCACAGATACGCAGTATTTT
TRBJ2-3,TRBD1,TRBV6-5,-,CASSPGGLTDTQYF,TGTGCCAGCAGTCCAGGGGGCCTAACAGATACGCAGTATTTT
TRBJ2-3,TRBD2,TRBV5-1,-,CASSLQPSGSSGTDTQYF,TGCGCCAGCAGCTTGCAGCCTAGCGGGAGTTCGGGCACAGATACGCAGTATTTT
TRBJ2-1,TRBD2,TRBV7-2,-,CATLYVPGLAYNEQFF,TGTGCCACCTTATATGTCCCGGGACTAGCCTACAATGAGCAGTTCTTC
TRBJ2-3,-,TRBV5-4,few,CASSLEGSIDTQYF,TGTGCCAGCAGCTTGGAAGGGAGTATAGATACGCAGTATTTT
TRBJ2-1,TRBD2,TRBV14,-,CASRRTSDSYNEQFF,TGTGCCAGCAGGAGGACTAGCGACTCCTACAATGAGCAGTTCTTC
TRBJ2-7,TRBD1,TRBV10-1,-,CASSHDRDEQYF,TGCGCCAGCAGCCACGACAGGGACGAGCAGTACTTC
TRBJ2-1,TRBD2,TRBV6-6,-,CASSYPAGPHNEQFF,TGTGCCAGCAGTTACCCAGCGGGACCCCACAATGAGCAGTTCTTC
TRBJ2-3,TRBD2,TRBV19,-,CASSIEGTSSLDTQYF,TGTGCCAGTAGTATAGAGGGGACTAGCAGCCTAGATACGCAGTATTTT
TRBJ2-7,TRBD1,TRBV6-1,-,CASSEELQGTQQYF,TGTGCCAGCAGTGAAGAGTTACAGGGGACACAACAGTACTTC
TRBJ2-1,TRBD2,TRBV3-1/TRBV3-2,-,CASSQDRLAVSYNEQFF,TGTGCCAGCAGCCAAGATAGACTAGCGGTCTCCTACAATGAGCAGTTCTTC
TRBJ2-5,TRBD2,TRBV5-1,-,CASSLVLAGQETQYF,TGCGCCAGCAGCTTGGTACTAGCGGGGCAAGAGACCCAGTACTTC
TRBJ2-3,TRBD2,TRBV28,-,CASSPFVAGLTDTQYF,TGTGCCAGCAGCCCGTTTGTAGCGGGCCTCACAGATACGCAGTATTTT
TRBJ1-3,TRBD1,TRBV6-5,-,CASSYSGQGTGNTIYF,TGTGCCAGCAGTTACTCGGGACAGGGGACTGGAAACACCATATATTTT